These 15 T cell receptor beta chains came from one sample sequenced in a study of blood T cell repertoires in COVID-19. TCRdb's copy holds only in-frame clones and misses some; the assay was immunoSEQ multiplex PCR. The table includes under 150,000 clones, about 80% detected once. Source material: PBMCs or T cells enriched from blood (not recorded which). These receptors originate from a middle-aged man in a cohort exposed to, infected with or recovered from COVID-19 (not recorded which).

A single count supports this clone. The V and J genes are TRBV2 and TRBJ1-6; tentative D call: TRBD1 (6 bases). Germline assignment: CDR1 SNHLY and CDR2 FYNNEI. V was shortened by 3 bases and J by 10 bases, with 13 bases between the two germline ends. This CDR3 has 14 residues. This CDR3 is CASSDWGLNSPLHF. The DNA of the CDR3 is TGTGCCAGCAGTGATTGGGGGCTGAACTCACCCCTCCACTTT.

In its sample, this clone was seen once. The chain couples TRBV25-1 to TRBJ2-5; maybe TRBD2 (6 bases). CDR3 length: 18 amino acids. Germline lookup yields CDR1 MGHDK and CDR2 SYGVNS. V was pared by 3 bases and J by 1 base, with 21 bases between. This CDR3 is CASSDKWDGGRVQETQYF. The CDR3 DNA sequence: TGTGCCAGCAGTGATAAGTGGGACGGGGGACGGGTCCAAGAGACCCAGTACTTC.

The rearrangement links TRBV5-1 to TRBJ2-7, with 7 bases fitting TRBD2. The CDR3 loop spans 15 amino acids. V lost 2 bases, J lost 9 bases, and 14 bases stayed unmatched. Germline values: CDR1 SGHRS, CDR2 YFSETQ. The CDR3 DNA sequence: TGCGCCAGCAGCTTCGATGGGACTACTACGTCGGGGCAGTACTTC. Translating gives CASSFDGTTTSGQYF.

V and J are TRBV27 and TRBJ1-5; D is ambiguous. The length of the CDR3 is 13 residues. Germline lookup yields CDR1 MNHEY and CDR2 SMNVEV (reference sequence). Trimming removed 5 bases from V and 4 bases from J, with 9 bases in between. CDR3 nucleotide sequence: TGTGCCAGCAGTCCCAGGTTTAATCAGCCCCAGCATTTT. Its protein product is CASSPRFNQPQHF.

The J gene is TRBJ1-1, the V gene TRBV7-9; D possibly corresponds to TRBD1 (5 bases). Deletions cut 2 bases from V and 4 bases from J, with 14 bases between. This CDR3 has 15 residues. Germline loops: CDR1 SEHNR, CDR2 FQNEAQ (reference sequence). This chain's CDR3 is CASSLIEEGVTEAFF. The CDR3, as DNA: TGTGCCAGCAGCTTAATAGAGGAAGGGGTCACTGAAGCTTTCTTT.

CDR3 in amino acids: CASSPGQGANQPQHF. The CDR3 DNA reads as TGTGCCAGCAGCCCCGGGCAGGGGGCGAATCAGCCCCAGCATTTT. This sequence joins TRBV9 and TRBJ1-5; 8 nucleotides match TRBD1. The germline gives CDR1 SGDLS, CDR2 YYNGEE. The CDR3 totals 15 residues. The junction had 7 bases not matched to a gene; V was cut back by 4 bases and J by 4 bases.

V usage is TRBV28 and J usage is TRBJ2-7; possible D gene TRBD2, 7 bases. The CDR3 is 15 residues long. The ends were cut back, 5 bases at V and 6 bases at J, with 20 bases in the middle. Germline CDR1 and CDR2: MDHEN and SYDVKM. The CDR3 protein is CASSLPGGASREQYF. The CDR3 nucleotides read TGTGCCAGCAGTCTGCCGGGGGGCGCTTCCCGCGAGCAGTACTTC.

The chain has TRBV19 and TRBJ1-5; possible D gene TRBD1, 6 bases. Germline CDR1 reads LNHDA; CDR2 reads SQIVND (reference sequence). Trimming pared 5 bases from V and 3 bases from J, leaving 11 bases between. The CDR3 loop spans 14 amino acids. The CDR3: CASSRTAINQPQHF. Written as DNA, the CDR3 is TGTGCCAGTAGTCGGACAGCCATCAATCAGCCCCAGCATTTT. Complete variable domain (other parts from reference TRBV19 and TRBJ1-5): DGGITQSPKYLFRKEGQNVTLSCEQNLNHDAMYWYRQDPGQGLRLIYYSQIVNDFQKGDIAEGYSVSREKKESFPLTVTSAQKNPTAFYLCASSRTAINQPQHFGDGTRLSIL.

The gene calls are TRBV7-3 and TRBJ2-2, with D perhaps TRBD2 (5 bases). V shed 2 bases and J shed 2 bases, with 12 bases lying between them. Germline lookup yields CDR1 SGHTA and CDR2 FQGTGA. The CDR3 runs to 16 residues. DNA for the CDR3: TGTGCCAGCAGCTTACGGGGAGATGCCAACACCGGGGAGCTGTTTTTT. Translated, it gives CASSLRGDANTGELFF.

This clone was detected many times. The chain joins TRBV29-1 to TRBJ2-7; D possibly corresponds to TRBD1 (5 bases). V shed 0 bases and J shed 7 bases, with 13 bases lying between them. The CDR3 contains 13 residues. Germline V gene sequence: CDR1 SQVTM, CDR2 ANQGSEA. The CDR3 DNA reads TGCAGCGTTGAAGATCTTGGGGCCGGGGAGCAGTACTTC. It translates to CSVEDLGAGEQYF.

The chain combines TRBV12-3 or TRBV12-4 with TRBJ2-2; no reliable D call. The length of the CDR3 is 12 residues. V gave up 6 bases and J gave up 9 bases, with 11 bases separating them. This CDR3 is CASSALEWELFF. CDR3 bases: TGTGCCAGCAGCGCCCTCGAGTGGGAGCTGTTTTTT.

The chain employs TRBV15 and TRBJ2-4; 12 nucleotides line up with TRBD1. The CDR3 length is 19 residues. Germline lookup yields CDR1 LNHNV and CDR2 YYDKDF (reference sequence). The V gene end was trimmed by 1 base and the J gene end by 1 base; junction bases not matched to a gene: 8. The DNA of the CDR3 is TGTGCCACCAGCAGAGTTGGGACAGGGGGCGCAAAGGCCAAAAACATTCAGTACTTC. Its translation: CATSRVGTGGAKAKNIQYF. The full variable domain, rest sourced from reference TRBV15 and TRBJ2-4, is DAMVIQNPRYQVTQFGKPVTLSCSQTLNHNVMYWYQQKSSQAPKLLFHYYDKDFNNEADTPDNFQSRRPNTSFCFLDIRSPGLGDTAMYLCATSRVGTGGAKAKNIQYFGAGTRLSVL.

V is TRBV6-2 or TRBV6-3 and J is TRBJ1-2, with 7 bases that match TRBD1. The CDR3 sequence is 16 residues long. Germline lookup yields CDR1 MNHEY and CDR2 SVGEGT. V lost 4 bases to trimming and J lost 1 base; unmatched junction nucleotides: 9. The CDR3 protein is CASSSDRTKSNYGYTF. The CDR3 region has the DNA TGTGCCAGCAGTTCGGACAGGACCAAGAGTAACTATGGCTACACCTTC.

The chain is built from TRBV5-1 and TRBJ1-1, with D uncertain. V lost 1 base, J lost 2 bases, and 6 bases lay in between. The V gene's germline CDR1 is SGHRS and CDR2 YFSETQ. The CDR3 sequence is 13 residues long. The DNA for the CDR3 is TGCGCCAGCAGCTTGTCCAGTAACACTGAAGCTTTCTTT. Translated, it gives CASSLSSNTEAFF.

CDR3 protein: CASSPGRHEQFF. The CDR3 DNA follows: TGTGCCAGCAGCCCAGGAAGGCATGAGCAGTTCTTC. J is TRBJ2-1 and V is TRBV9; D gene unclear. CDR1 is SGDLS, CDR2 YYNGEE, per germline. The V end was cut by 4 bases, the J end by 8 bases, with 10 bases between. The CDR3 consists of 12 residues.